This T cell receptor (beta chain) appears in the sequencing data of a study of graft-versus-host responses after intestinal transplantation (dated by TCRdb to the early 2020s). Describing the broader study: The transplants that recipients received were multivisceral, liver-intestinal, or isolated intestinal. Every recipient was given anti-thymocyte globulin induction, then maintenance tacrolimus and steroids for 3 to 4 years. After intestinal transplantation, graft-versus-host and host-versus-graft alloreactive T cell clones in the graft, circulation and bone marrow were tracked using bulk TCR-beta CDR3 sequencing. Alloreactive clones were identified by sequencing pre-transplant mixed lymphocyte reaction products and comparing these products with unstimulated pre-transplant donor and recipient T cells. A cohort of more than 20 intestinal transplant recipients, including one retransplant, was enrolled, and a few patients lacking pretransplant specimens were excluded. A peak of at least 4% donor T cells among recipient peripheral blood mononuclear cells was the definition used for donor T cell macrochimerism. Instead of going to the commercial service, samples from a few later patients were sequenced in-house on an Illumina MiSeq and processed with MiXCR.

The paper's findings and limits, for the study overall: In the allografts of patients with donor T cell macrochimerism, GvH to HvG T cell clonal ratios were high. The conclusions were limited by the relatively low number and heterogeneity of the intestinal transplant patients. Early after transplant, peak levels of circulating GvH clones were associated with declines in HvG clones. GvH clones were detected in recipient bone marrow, and some appeared earlier in ileal mucosa or blood, consistent with an intestinal mucosal origin.

Library preparation employed the immunoSEQ multiplex PCR assay. For most patients, genomic DNA was isolated with the Qiagen DNeasy Blood and Tissue Kit and shipped frozen to Adaptive Biotechnologies for TCR sequencing. For most patients, high-throughput TCR-beta CDR3 sequencing of genomic DNA was performed by Adaptive Biotechnologies. From the authors' description of their analysis: Adaptive's ImmunoSEQ software supplied the TCR sequencing data for more than 15 patients, while MiXCR and VDJtools were used to process a few other patients. To correct CD4 versus CD8 sorting errors, any sequence found in both subsets at a frequency ratio below 5:1 was removed. CDR3 nucleotide sequences shared between donor and recipient were removed because their origin could not be assigned. At least 2-fold expansion over unstimulated cells and a minimum CFSE-low frequency of 0.002% (template counts) or 0.001% (read counts) were required for clones to be classified as alloreactive. Clones detected in sequenced pre-transplant spleen, lymph node, or MLR CFSE-low populations of the donor or recipient were defined as mappable. Cumulative frequency of alloreactive clones was calculated as a percentage of all sequences weighted by copy number. In TCRdb, the immuneACCESS table is reduced to in-frame sequences with V and J assigned. These tables do not hold every clone; where another copy was compared, an unresolved V gene accounts for under half, and the others remain unexplained. The D gene and trimming were derived from the DNA, and the V and J assignments and clone size from that table. The sample profile shows some 120,000 clones; 90% to 95% of them were found once. The top ten constitute 1% to 1.5% of the sample.

At the junction V is shortened by 5 bases and J by 5 bases; bases outside the gene matches: 4. The germline V gene supplies CDR1 MDHEN and CDR2 SYDVKM. The CDR3 spans 14 residues, from the cysteine through the phenylalanine. The only DNA kept is the CDR3, 42 bases in frame from the first base. This clone was detected only a few times. Its antigen is unknown. No clone much larger than this one lies a single base away; base qualities are absent. Sample time point, as interpreted from the label and publication: cells obtained before transplantation from donor or recipient. CD3+CD4+ and CD3+CD8+ populations were FACS-sorted from unstimulated pre-transplant donor and recipient cells taken from spleen or lymph nodes.

The sequences come from unstimulated CD8+ T cells sorted from spleen or lymph node cells, collected before transplant. The chain is assembled from TRBV28 and TRBJ1-5; 9 central nucleotides agree with TRBD1. This receptor was obtained from a human donor who was the organ donor for an intestinal transplant. In nucleotide form, the sequence is TGTGCCAGCAGTGCCACAGGGGGCCATCAGCCCCAGCATTTT. The translation is CASSATGGHQPQHF.